The 23 T cell receptor beta chains in this list originate from one sample, sequenced in a study of blood T cells in healthy people across ages. Together with a sample-barcoded 5' primer, a J-beta primer mix was included in a second PCR lasting about 7 to 11 cycles. MiXCR, run by TCRdb on the 5' RACE reads, gives a single entry per CDR3 protein. The data hold about 970,000 distinct CDR3 sequences, with roughly half observed a single time. Sequenced input: blood. These receptors originate from a woman in her fifties or sixties in good health.

The chain carries TRBV7-2 and TRBJ2-1, with D possibly being TRBD2 (6 bases). V was pared by 1 base and J by 3 bases, with 10 bases between. Germline V lookup: CDR1 SGHTA, CDR2 FQGNSA. The CDR3 is 15 residues long. The CDR3 DNA is TGTGCCAGCAGCTTAGTTAGCGGCGTCTACAATGAGCAGTTCTTC. Translated: CASSLVSGVYNEQFF.

In nucleotides, the CDR3 is TGCAGTGCTAGAGAATCCGGACAGGGTCGCTACGAGCAGTACTTC. This encodes CSARESGQGRYEQYF. The chain has TRBV20-1 and TRBJ2-7, with 8 positions matching TRBD1. CDR1 DFQATT and CDR2 SNEGSKA come from the germline V gene (reference sequence). CDR3 length equals 15 residues. The V and J ends lost 0 bases and 3 bases, in that order; junction bases with no gene match: 7.

In its sample, this clonotype was seen a few times. This chain links TRBV28 with TRBJ1-5; D not certain. The V end was cut by 5 bases, the J end by 4 bases, with 12 bases between. CDR3 size: 14 residues. Germline V gene lookup returns CDR1 MDHEN and CDR2 SYDVKM. CDR3 coding DNA: TGTGCCAGCAGTCATCCCCGGCATAATCAGCCCCAGCATTTT. It translates to CASSHPRHNQPQHF. The complete variable domain, with remaining parts taken from reference TRBV28 and TRBJ1-5, reads DVKVTQSSRYLVKRTGEKVFLECVQDMDHENMFWYRQDPGLGLRLIYFSYDVKMKEKGDIPEGYSVSREKKERFSLILESASTNQTSMYLCASSHPRHNQPQHFGDGTRLSIL.

This clonotype was seen many times. The chain uses TRBV7-9 and TRBJ2-3; 7 bases map to TRBD1. Trimming at V came to 3 bases and at J to 2 bases, leaving 5 bases not matched to a gene. The V gene's germline CDR1 is SEHNR and CDR2 FQNEAQ (reference sequence). The length of the CDR3 is 15 residues. The CDR3 coding sequence is TGTGCCAGCAGCTTGGGACAGCGGTACACAGATACGCAGTATTTT. This encodes CASSLGQRYTDTQYF.

Concerning this clonotype itself: A junction end diverges from the germline sequence, so it may reflect a read error. The gene calls are TRBV20-1 and TRBJ2-1, with D unclear. This CDR3 is built from 14 residues. Germline CDR1 and CDR2: DFQATT and SNEGSKA (reference sequence). Here the CDR3 reads CSASRLLDYNEQFF. In DNA, the CDR3 is TGTAGTGCTAGTCGACTCTTGGACTACAATGAGCAGTTCTTC.

Many counts were recorded for this clonotype. CDR3 loop: CASSVVGDRLFSGANVLTF. The CDR3 DNA reads TGTGCCAGCAGCGTAGTGGGGGACAGGTTATTCTCTGGGGCCAACGTCCTGACTTTC. V is TRBV9 and J is TRBJ2-6, with TRBD1 identical over 8 bases. Trimming removed 0 bases from V and 0 bases from J; junction bases left unmatched: 8. The CDR3 totals 19 residues. Germline V CDR1 and CDR2: SGDLS, YYNGEE.

The V and J genes are TRBV19 and TRBJ2-3; 9 bases match TRBD2. Per germline, CDR1 LNHDA and CDR2 SQIVND (reference sequence). J was trimmed by 4 bases and V by 6 bases; bases with no gene match: 5. The CDR3 extends over 14 amino acids. CDR3 region: CASRREGSSDTQYF. CDR3 nucleotide sequence: TGTGCCAGTAGGCGGGAGGGTAGCTCAGATACGCAGTATTTT.

In this sample, this clonotype turned up a few times. The gene calls are TRBV10-3 and TRBJ2-7, with 10 bases fitting TRBD1. The DNA matches TRBJ2-5 better at its end, which makes the J call doubtful. Looked up from germline, CDR1 is ENHRY and CDR2 is SYGVKD. This CDR3 is 14 amino acids long. The CDR3 DNA is TGTGCCACCGAGACAGGGGGCGGATCGGAGACCCAGTACTTC. Translation: CATETGGGSETQYF.

This clonotype appeared many times. J is TRBJ2-7 and V is TRBV5-1, with D maybe TRBD2 (5 bases). The CDR3 is made up of 15 amino acids. CDR1 and CDR2 (germline): SGHRS, YFSETQ. Trimming cost V 2 bases and J 0 bases, with 12 bases left between them. CDR3 nucleotides: TGCGCCAGCAGCTTTGATGTTGGGAGCTCCTACGAGCAGTACTTC. As protein: CASSFDVGSSYEQYF. Complete variable domain (other parts from reference TRBV5-1 and TRBJ2-7): KAGVTQTPRYLIKTRGQQVTLSCSPISGHRSVSWYQQTPGQGLQFLFEYFSETQRNKGNFPGRFSGRQFSNSRSEMNVSTLELGDSALYLCASSFDVGSSYEQYFGPGTRLTVT.

V usage is TRBV27 and J usage is TRBJ2-3; D is unclear. The CDR3 sequence is 13 residues long. CDR1 MNHEY and CDR2 SMNVEV come from the germline V gene (reference sequence). Trimming left V 5 bases short and J 6 bases short, with 12 bases between. The CDR3 sequence is CASSVGSGDTQYF. The CDR3 region has the DNA TGTGCCAGCAGTGTGGGCTCGGGTGATACGCAGTATTTT.

This chain uses TRBV20-1 with TRBJ2-1; 11 nucleotides align to TRBD2. CDR3 length: 18 residues. V dropped 0 bases and J dropped 12; count of bases not matched to a gene: 19. Germline lookup yields CDR1 DFQATT and CDR2 SNEGSKA (reference sequence). For the CDR3, the DNA is TGCAGTGCTAGAGATCGAATATCGGCTAGCGGGAGGTTAAGTGGGCAGTTCTTC. The encoded protein is CSARDRISASGRLSGQFF.

This chain uses TRBV7-9 with TRBJ2-7; D remains ambiguous. The CDR3 runs 12 residues. Trimming took 4 bases from V and 7 from J, leaving 11 bases between them. The V gene's germline CDR1 is SEHNR and CDR2 FQNEAQ (reference sequence). This chain's CDR3 is CASSSEQSEQYF. CDR3 bases: TGTGCCAGCAGCTCGGAACAGAGTGAGCAGTACTTC.

V is TRBV20-1 and J is TRBJ2-5, with 8 nucleotides matching TRBD2. In germline, CDR1 is DFQATT, CDR2 SNEGSKA (reference sequence). The CDR3 totals 15 residues. J was trimmed by 1 base and V by 4 bases; bases with no gene match: 8. This chain's CDR3 is CSATPLLAVQETQYF. CDR3 DNA: TGCAGTGCTACCCCACTACTAGCGGTCCAAGAGACCCAGTACTTC.

V is TRBV7-2 and J is TRBJ1-4; D is perhaps TRBD1 (6 bases). The germline gives CDR1 SGHTA, CDR2 FQGNSA. The CDR3 length is 15 residues. V was cut by 3 bases and J by 10 bases, with 18 bases left in between. CDR3 amino acids: CASSFVGQPPRKLFF. CDR3 coding DNA: TGTGCCAGCAGCTTTGTTGGACAGCCCCCCAGAAAACTGTTTTTT.

The J gene is TRBJ2-5, the V gene TRBV7-2; 10 bases are a match to TRBD2. The CDR3 contains 15 residues. Looked up from germline, CDR1 is SGHTA and CDR2 is FQGNSA. After removal of 5 bases from V and 5 bases from J, the junction contained 8 bases not matched to a gene. The CDR3 region is CASSAGLAVLETQYF. For the CDR3, the DNA is TGTGCCAGCAGCGCAGGACTAGCGGTGTTGGAGACCCAGTACTTC.

The chain has TRBV11-1 and TRBJ1-2, with no clear D. The V and J ends lost 6 bases and 8 bases respectively, with 16 bases between them. This CDR3 comprises 13 residues. Germline CDR1 reads SGHAT; CDR2 reads FQDESV (reference sequence). The DNA for the CDR3 is TGTGCCAGCAGGCCCGGCCAGACGGGGGGCTACACCTTC. Residues: CASRPGQTGGYTF.

In this sample, this clonotype turned up a few times. The chain links TRBV29-1 to TRBJ2-7; unclear D gene. CDR1 and CDR2 (germline): SQVTM, ANQGSEA. V shed 6 bases and J shed 2 bases, with 14 bases lying between them. The CDR3 is 13 amino acids. The CDR3 sequence: CSVAGQVAYEQYF. The CDR3 DNA reads TGCAGCGTAGCCGGGCAGGTAGCCTACGAGCAGTACTTC.

There are a few counts of this clonotype. The chain combines TRBV7-2 with TRBJ2-3; D call uncertain. The germline gives CDR1 SGHTA, CDR2 FQGNSA. The CDR3 contains 19 residues. Trimming shortened V by 0 bases and J by 3 bases, and 22 bases separated the two germline ends. CDR3 sequence reads: CASSLAGRADTALTDTQYF. The DNA for the CDR3 is TGTGCCAGCAGCTTAGCAGGGCGCGCCGACACGGCGCTAACAGATACGCAGTATTTT.

The chain joins TRBV27 to TRBJ1-6; TRBD1 matches at 12 bases. CDR3 length: 16 residues. V lost 0 bases, J lost 8 bases, and 2 bases stayed unmatched. CDR1 is MNHEY, CDR2 SMNVEV, per germline (reference sequence). The CDR3 DNA follows: TGTGCCAGCAGTTTATCGGGGACAGGGGGCCATTCACCCCTCCACTTT. Its translation: CASSLSGTGGHSPLHF.

This clonotype has just a few counts. The chain employs TRBV20-1 and TRBJ2-5, with 10 nucleotides matching TRBD2. The CDR3 consists of 15 residues. V was pared by 2 bases and J by 3 bases, with 6 bases of the junction left unmatched. CDR1 and CDR2 (germline): DFQATT, SNEGSKA (reference sequence). The CDR3 reads CSARRPGTSEETQYF. The CDR3 nucleotides read TGCAGTGCTAGAAGACCCGGGACTAGCGAAGAGACCCAGTACTTC.

This clonotype has only a few counts. The chain employs TRBV20-1 and TRBJ2-7, with 7 bases fitting TRBD2. The CDR3 is made up of 14 amino acids. Germline V gene sequence: CDR1 DFQATT, CDR2 SNEGSKA (reference sequence). J gave up 3 bases and V 0 bases, and 5 bases lay outside the gene matches. CDR3 DNA: TGCAGTGCTAGAGATCTGGCGGGGGTCTACGAGCAGTACTTC. This translates into CSARDLAGVYEQYF.

Worth noting for this clonotype: Germline and junction disagree at one end, which may indicate a read error. The chain recombines TRBV5-1 with TRBJ2-1; D gene ambiguous. The CDR3 contains 15 residues. CDR1 is SGHRS, CDR2 YFSETQ, per germline. This chain's CDR3 is CASSLASPSYNGQFF. The CDR3 bases are TGCGCCAGCAGCTTGGCGTCTCCCTCCTACAATGGGCAGTTCTTC.

The rearrangement uses TRBV6-2 or TRBV6-3 and TRBJ1-6; 8 nucleotides match TRBD1. Germline V gives CDR1 MNHEY, CDR2 SVGEGT. The CDR3 runs to 16 residues. Trimming at V came to 5 bases and at J to 0 bases, leaving 3 bases not matched to a gene. The CDR3 DNA reads as TGTGCCAGCAGTCCGGGGACAGGCTCCTATAATTCACCCCTCCACTTT. This codes for CASSPGTGSYNSPLHF.